This T cell receptor (beta chain) was captured by sequencing in a study of T-cell reconstitution after alpha-beta-depleted transplantation in children. V was clipped by 3 bases and J by 3 bases; unmatched bases: 7. Germline assignment: CDR1 LNHNV and CDR2 YYDKDF (reference sequence). This CDR3 has 17 residues. This sample's TCRbeta library carried unique molecular identifier barcodes. Each CDR3 protein gets one entry after TCRdb re-called the PCR reads with MiXCR. Altogether about 370,000 distinct CDR3 sequences are present, approximately 20% being singletons, with the ten largest covering approximately 3.8%. This clonotype showed up just a few times.

This clonotype was sampled from a human donor who donated a stem cell graft to a child with acute myeloid leukemia. The material was PBMCs from the stem cell graft donor, obtained from the stem cell graft. The chain recombines TRBV15 with TRBJ2-1, with 11 bases identical to TRBD2. This CDR3 is CATSRDLGLAVYNEQFF. The CDR3 bases are TGTGCCACCAGCAGGGACCTGGGACTAGCGGTCTACAATGAGCAGTTCTTC.